This T cell receptor (beta chain) emerged from a study of technical replicates of blood from a few donors. Sequencing used immunoSEQ multiplex PCR; TCRdb keeps in-frame clones, though not all of them. The sample has some 89,000 clones; about 95% are singletons. In its sample, this clone was seen once. Sequenced material: T cells isolated from PBMCs. This sequence originates from a human donor in good health.

The CDR3 DNA reads as TGCGCCAGCAGTATTAGGTGGGAGGTGACAGATACGCAGTATTTT. This codes for CASSIRWEVTDTQYF. The V and J genes are TRBV23-1 and TRBJ2-3, with a tentative D call TRBD2 (6 bases). TRBV23-1 is an ORF for which the function is uncertain. Trimming took 5 bases from V and 3 from J, leaving 15 bases between them. CDR3 length equals 15 residues.